This entry concerns a single TCR beta chain. The CDR3 is 15 residues long. Germline lookup yields CDR1 MNHEY and CDR2 SMNVEV (reference sequence). Trimming pared 4 bases from V and 3 bases from J, leaving 13 bases between. In the PCR, 60 Vbeta and 13 Jbeta primers were used. Sequencing was performed with immunoSEQ multiplex PCR; in TCRdb, only in-frame clones are kept and a portion is missing. The sample has 140,000 to 150,000 clones, around 78% seen once. The sample belongs to a study of cytomegalovirus exposure and HLA in healthy donors. As for the study in general: A previous analysis identified 100 million to 120 million unique TCR beta sequences derived from some 170 million T cells.

Sequencing used PBMCs. The sequence derives from a woman between 18 and 29 years old in good health and CMV-seronegative. The chain recombines TRBV27 with TRBJ1-5; D possibly corresponds to TRBD1 (6 bases). DNA for the CDR3: TGTGCCAGCAGTTCTCGGTCAGGGGTCAATCAGCCCCAGCATTTT. Translation: CASSSRSGVNQPQHF.